This TCR beta chain was identified in a study of CXCR3-negative and CXCR3-positive naive CD8 T cells. Study results and limitations: Researchers reported similar TRBV-TRBJ usage in naive CXCR3-negative and CXCR3-positive cells, though memory differed.

As for this clonotype: What it recognizes is unknown.

In germline, CDR1 is LNHNV, CDR2 YYDKDF (reference sequence). This CDR3 spans 16 amino acids. Via 5' RACE with UMI labels, TRB cDNA libraries were prepared. Reanalyzing the 5' RACE reads, TCRdb keeps one entry per CDR3 protein, without DNA. This table holds approximately 49,000 distinct CDR3 sequences. The TCR sequence derives from a human donor in good health. Some clones in this sample may be carry-over from other donors' samples. The genes are TRBV15 and TRBJ1-4. The sample consisted of memory CD8+ T cells from blood. The CDR3 protein is CATSRVRGSTNEKLFF. The full variable domain, in which reference TRBV15 and TRBJ1-4 provide the parts outside the CDR3, is DAMVIQNPRYQVTQFGKPVTLSCSQTLNHNVMYWYQQKSSQAPKLLFHYYDKDFNNEADTPDNFQSRRPNTSFCFLDIRSPGLGDTAMYLCATSRVRGSTNEKLFFGSGTQLSVL.